This TCR beta chain was retrieved from a study of OX40 agonist ivuxolimab in advanced cancers. Profiled with immunoSEQ multiplex PCR; TCRdb holds only in-frame clones, not every one. The sample consists of over 95,000 clones, roughly 80% of them appearing once. Concerning this clone itself: What it binds is not known.

From germline, CDR1 is MNHNS and CDR2 SASEGT. V was clipped by 7 bases and J by 5 bases; unmatched bases: 5. There are 12 residues in the CDR3. The study's findings and limits: Clonal expansion from baseline to week 6 occurred in both CD4+ and CD8+ T cells.

This rearrangement joins TRBV6-1 to TRBJ2-7, with 7 bases lining up with TRBD1. This TCR came from an adult with an advanced solid tumor such as melanoma, head and neck, liver or kidney cancer. Here the sequenced sample was CD4+ or CD8+ T cells sorted from blood, taken in a trial of the OX40 agonist ivuxolimab. The CDR3 nucleotides read TGTGCCAGCAACGAAGACAGGGACGAGCAGTACTTC. Its translation is CASNEDRDEQYF.